Below, one T cell receptor beta chain is given with its context. Its antigen remains unidentified. This entry belongs to a study of cytomegalovirus exposure and HLA in healthy donors. It was with 60 Vbeta and 13 Jbeta primers that the PCR ran. Assay: immunoSEQ multiplex PCR; the TCRdb copy retains only in-frame clones and omits some. The sample contains 130,000 or so clones, about 74% of which appear only once. Whole-study results and caveats: TCR beta sequences numbering under 20,000 were associated with HLA alleles at 0.05 false discovery rate in a later analysis. Rarity marked most TCR sequences, yet some public TCRs occurred in many donors. Several of the most significant clusters appeared linked to common viral pathogens, based on a later analysis.

Trimming cost V 3 bases and J 0 bases, with 9 bases left between them. Germline CDR1 reads SQVTM; CDR2 reads ANQGSEA. The CDR3 contains 13 residues. The specimen sequenced was PBMCs. V and J are TRBV29-1 and TRBJ2-7; D gene ambiguous. The sequence derives from a woman aged 55-70 years in good health and CMV-seronegative. CDR3 sequence reads: CSVETDSSYEQYF. The CDR3 bases are TGCAGCGTTGAGACTGATAGCTCCTACGAGCAGTACTTC.